Below, 22 T cell receptor beta chains from the same sample are listed, as sequenced in a study of shared clonotypes between healthy human individuals. Clones were sequenced by immunoSEQ multiplex PCR, and TCRdb holds only the in-frame ones, with some missing. The profile covers 600,000 to 750,000 clones, with about three quarters appearing a single time and about 1.8% taken by the ten largest. The sample taken for sequencing was memory CD4+ T cells sorted from blood. Subset noted: CD45RA-negative fraction. The receptors were gathered from a woman in her twenties or thirties in good health.

This clone was counted a single time. The J gene is TRBJ2-1, the V gene TRBV5-1; possible D gene TRBD2, 6 bases. The CDR3 extends over 15 amino acids. V shed 0 bases and J shed 6 bases, with 13 bases lying between them. Germline assignment: CDR1 SGHRS and CDR2 YFSETQ. The chain's CDR3 is CASSLGSGTLNEQFF. The CDR3 DNA sequence: TGCGCCAGCAGCTTGGGTAGCGGTACCCTCAATGAGCAGTTCTTC.

This clone came up a few times. The rearrangement uses TRBV2 and TRBJ2-3; D might be TRBD2 (6 bases). This CDR3 is built from 14 residues. V lost 7 bases to trimming and J lost 2 bases, with 13 bases between them. The germline gives CDR1 SNHLY, CDR2 FYNNEI. CDR3 in DNA: TGTGCCAGCATTAGCGGAACTCTCACAGATACGCAGTATTTT. Translated: CASISGTLTDTQYF.

J is TRBJ2-2 and V is TRBV2; 8 nucleotides agree with TRBD2. CDR1 and CDR2 (germline): SNHLY, FYNNEI. Trimming cost V 3 bases and J 6 bases; bases outside gene matches: 3. The CDR3 covers 14 residues. CDR3 DNA: TGTGCCAGCAGTGACGGGAGGGCCCCCGGGGAGCTGTTTTTT. Protein: CASSDGRAPGELFF. Full variable domain (rest looked up from reference TRBV2 and TRBJ2-2): EPEVTQTPSHQVTQMGQEVILRCVPISNHLYFYWYRQILGQKVEFLVSFYNNEISEKSEIFDDQFSVERPDGSNFTLKIRSTKLEDSAMYFCASSDGRAPGELFFGEGSRLTVL.

The V and J genes are TRBV5-1 and TRBJ2-3; 15 bases fit TRBD2. This CDR3 has 17 amino acids. V shed 4 bases and J 2 bases; nucleotides not matched to a gene: 5. Per the germline V gene, CDR1 is SGHRS and CDR2 is YFSETQ. The CDR3 sequence is CASSQGLAGGLTDTQYF. The CDR3 region has the DNA TGCGCCAGCAGCCAGGGACTAGCGGGAGGACTCACAGATACGCAGTATTTT.

This clone was observed a handful of times. The same CDR3 also results from other DNA sequences found in this sample. This rearrangement joins TRBV5-1 to TRBJ2-1; tentative D call: TRBD1 (5 bases). The CDR3 has 15 amino acids. The V end was cut by 4 bases, the J end by 2 bases, with 13 bases between. The germline V gene encodes CDR1 SGHRS and CDR2 YFSETQ. CDR3 in DNA: TGCGCCAGCAGCCCAGACAGCGCAGCCTACAATGAGCAGTTCTTC. It specifies CASSPDSAAYNEQFF.

The CDR3 DNA is TGTGCCAGCGTTAACTGGGGGCGCGACTACGAGCAGTACTTC. Its translation is CASVNWGRDYEQYF. The chain couples TRBV6-5 to TRBJ2-7; weak D call: TRBD1 (6 bases). Trimming took 8 bases from V and 3 from J, leaving 17 bases between them. The CDR3 has 14 amino acids. Per germline, CDR1 MNHEY and CDR2 SVGAGI.

The chain employs TRBV2 and TRBJ1-5; the D is unclear. The CDR3 spans 14 residues. Germline CDR1 SNHLY, CDR2 FYNNEI. V lost 4 bases and J lost 5, with 12 bases in between. DNA of the CDR3: TGTGCCAGCAGTGTTTTATATTCCGATCAGCCCCAGCATTTT. This codes for CASSVLYSDQPQHF.

The V and J genes are TRBV5-4 and TRBJ2-5, with no clear D. The CDR3 has 14 residues. Trimming removed 0 bases at V and 7 bases at J, with 13 bases between. CDR1 and CDR2 from the germline V gene are SGHNT and YYREEE (reference sequence). DNA for the CDR3: TGTGCCAGCAGCTTGGATGGAAGGATAGGGACCCAGTACTTC. Its protein is CASSLDGRIGTQYF.

Turning to this clone: A much larger clone lies a single base off, so this may be a read error. This rearrangement joins TRBV2 to TRBJ1-1; the match to TRBD1 covers 8 bases. The V gene end was trimmed by 6 bases and the J gene end by 3 bases; junction bases not matched to a gene: 3. The CDR3 sequence is 13 residues long. Germline V gene sequence: CDR1 SNHLY, CDR2 FYNNEI. The CDR3 sequence is CASSSQGDTEAFF. The CDR3, as DNA: TGTGCCAGCAGCTCACAGGGGGACACTGAAGCTTTCTTT.

The chain uses TRBV28 and TRBJ2-5; no reliable D call. Judging by the DNA end, TRBJ2-7 fits better; the J call may be wrong. This CDR3 has 12 amino acids. The germline V gene has CDR1 MDHEN and CDR2 SYDVKM. The CDR3 region is CASRGGSYEQYF. The CDR3 bases are TGTGCCAGCAGGGGTGGGTCCTACGAGCAGTACTTC.

This chain joins TRBV29-1 and TRBJ1-6, with D maybe TRBD1 (5 bases). The CDR3 contains 13 residues. In germline, CDR1 is SQVTM, CDR2 ANQGSEA. V shed 3 bases and J shed 8 bases, with 11 bases lying between them. The CDR3 protein is CSVDGGLDSPLHF. The CDR3 DNA sequence: TGCAGCGTTGATGGGGGTTTGGATTCACCCCTCCACTTT.

V and J are TRBV6-6 and TRBJ1-4, with D unclear. Germline V CDR1 and CDR2: MNHNY, SVGAGI (reference sequence). V lost 6 bases, J lost 4 bases, and 9 bases lay in between. The CDR3 is 13 amino acids. As DNA, the CDR3 is TGTGCCAGCAGGTTTGACCGTAATGAAAAACTGTTTTTT. Its protein is CASRFDRNEKLFF.

V and J are TRBV15 and TRBJ2-7; D might be TRBD2 (5 bases). Germline-derived CDR1 and CDR2 are LNHNV and YYDKDF (reference sequence). V lost 6 bases, J lost 0 bases, and 21 bases lay in between. The CDR3 is made up of 17 amino acids. CDR3 protein: CATRPARSSGSSYEQYF. CDR3 sequence (DNA): TGTGCCACCAGACCCGCCCGTTCAAGCGGAAGCTCCTACGAGCAGTACTTC.

As regards this clone: The junction shows a germline mismatch at one end, possibly a read error. The chain is built from TRBV15 and TRBJ1-5; D gene unclear. The CDR3 length is 12 residues. Germline values: CDR1 LNHNV, CDR2 YYDKDF (reference sequence). The CDR3 DNA follows: TGTGCCATCAGCCAGGGCAATCAGCCCCAGCATTTT. The encoded protein is CAISQGNQPQHF.

The chain combines TRBV5-8 with TRBJ2-7, with TRBD1 as a possible D gene (6 bases). Germline CDR1 is SGHTS and CDR2 is YDEGEE. CDR3 size: 13 residues. The V end lost 0 bases, the J end lost 2 bases, and 6 bases lay between the germline ends. CDR3 nucleotide sequence: TGTGCCAGCAGCTTGGACAGGGCCTACGAGCAGTACTTC. It is translated as CASSLDRAYEQYF.

The chain employs TRBV7-8 and TRBJ2-1; 7 positions agree with TRBD2. V shed 5 bases, J shed 8 bases, and the junction held 12 bases outside the gene matches. This CDR3 spans 15 amino acids. Looked up from germline, CDR1 is SGHVS and CDR2 is FQNEAQ. The CDR3, as DNA: TGTGCCAGCAGCCCGAGGACTAGTGTGCCCGATGAGCAGTTCTTC. This codes for CASSPRTSVPDEQFF.

The genes are TRBV28 and TRBJ1-1; D is possibly TRBD1 (6 bases). V gave up 5 bases and J gave up 5 bases, with 15 bases separating them. Germline CDR1 reads MDHEN; CDR2 reads SYDVKM. This CDR3 has 14 residues. CDR3 region: CASSGRGGWTEAFF. The CDR3 DNA reads as TGTGCCAGCAGTGGGAGGGGGGGATGGACTGAAGCTTTCTTT.

The V gene is TRBV6-5, the J gene TRBJ1-2; possibly TRBD1 for D (6 bases). Trimming pared 5 bases from V and 5 bases from J, leaving 9 bases between. Looked up from germline, CDR1 is MNHEY and CDR2 is SVGAGI. The CDR3 covers 12 residues. The CDR3 loop is CASSPQGYGYTF. The CDR3 DNA reads as TGTGCCAGCAGTCCACAGGGTTATGGCTACACCTTC.

The V and J genes are TRBV7-9 and TRBJ1-4; D is unclear. CDR3 length equals 13 residues. With 1 base removed from V and 7 bases from J, the gap between germline ends came to 7 bases. Germline CDR1 SEHNR, CDR2 FQNEAQ (reference sequence). The CDR3 DNA sequence: TGTGCCAGCAGCTTAGTCAGAGGTGAAAAACTGTTTTTT. The encoded protein is CASSLVRGEKLFF.

This clone was observed a single time. CDR3 residues: CASSLGLFTDTQYF. The DNA for the CDR3 is TGTGCCAGCAGTTTGGGACTTTTCACAGATACGCAGTATTTT. This chain uses TRBV6-1 with TRBJ2-3; D possibly corresponds to TRBD2 (6 bases). V was clipped by 5 bases and J by 2 bases, with 11 bases between them. Germline assignment: CDR1 MNHNS and CDR2 SASEGT. The CDR3 runs 14 residues.

The rearrangement links TRBV13 to TRBJ2-7, with TRBD2 matching over 12 bases. CDR1 is PRHDT, CDR2 FYEKMQ, per germline (reference sequence). V lost 4 bases and J lost 9; bases outside the gene matches: 4. There are 13 residues in the CDR3. CDR3 nucleotides: TGTGCCAGCAGCTCATCTAGCGGGAGGGGGCAGTACTTC. Amino acids: CASSSSSGRGQYF. Variable domain in full (rest from reference TRBV13 and TRBJ2-7): AAGVIQSPRHLIKEKRETATLKCYPIPRHDTVYWYQQGPGQDPQFLISFYEKMQSDKGSIPDRFSAQQFSDYHSELNMSSLELGDSALYFCASSSSSGRGQYFGPGTRLTVT.

This clone was detected once. The genes are TRBV5-1 and TRBJ2-5, with D maybe TRBD1 (5 bases). Germline V lookup: CDR1 SGHRS, CDR2 YFSETQ. Trimming cost V 3 bases and J 1 base, with 13 bases left between them. CDR3 length equals 15 residues. The CDR3 reads CASSSSGAVQETQYF. The CDR3 region has the DNA TGCGCCAGCAGCTCGTCTGGGGCCGTCCAAGAGACCCAGTACTTC.